Sequencing of this T cell receptor beta chain was carried out in a study of human T cells and chemical hapten exposure. With respect to this clonotype: Its cognate antigen is unknown.

TCRdb recomputed calls from the RACE reads with MiXCR, one row per CDR3 protein. The sample lists roughly 50,000 distinct CDR3 sequences; 8.5% to 10% were seen once. Findings and limits, study-wide: TCRs above 1 in 1000 frequency stayed constant with DPC sensitization. Expanded TCRs made up significantly more big CDR3 similarity clusters than controls did.

Germline assignment: CDR1 MNHNS and CDR2 SASEGT. The ends lost 3 bases at V and 7 bases at J; junction bases unmatched: 6. CDR3 length: 14 amino acids. As to time point: pre-sensitization, week 0. Treatment of the sample: therapeutic diphenylcyclopropenone sensitization with weekly scalp DPC. The total RNA was obtained from whole blood that was not fractionated. This rearrangement joins TRBV6-1 to TRBJ2-1; TRBD1 aligns across 7 bases. This specimen consisted of whole blood, obtained in connection with sensitization to the hapten diphenylcyclopropenone (DPC). This sequence was found in a woman under 40 with alopecia areata. Some clones in this sample may be carry-over from other donors' samples. The CDR3 reads CASSDRTGDNEQFF. The CDR3 coding sequence is TGTGCCAGCAGTGATAGGACAGGCGATAATGAGCAGTTCTTC.